The rows below give T cell receptor beta chains drawn from one sample of a study of blood T cell repertoires in COVID-19. Measured with immunoSEQ multiplex PCR; TCRdb has only the in-frame clones, and not every one. The sample has about 210,000 clones; 80% are singletons. The sequenced material came from PBMCs or T cells enriched from blood (not recorded which). The receptor source for this set is a man younger than 45 with acute COVID-19. Each CDR3 is given with its conserved first and last residue. D genes are given only for firm matches. Some rows mark clone size as missing; the rest say once, few, many or name a class of expanded clone.

few	TRBV3-1/TRBV3-2	TRBJ1-6	TRBD1	TGTGCCAGCAGCCCCACAGGGGCTGGCTATAATTCACCCCTCCACTTT	CASSPTGAGYNSPLHF
once	TRBV7-2	TRBJ2-1	NA	TGTGCCAGCAGCTTAGGTCTTCTTAGGGGGAGTGAGCAGTTCTTC	CASSLGLLRGSEQFF
NA	TRBV7-2	TRBJ1-2	TRBD1	TGTGCCAGCAGCTTAGATCGGGCAGGGGGCGGAAGTTATGGCTACACCTTC	CASSLDRAGGGSYGYTF
NA	TRBV2	TRBJ2-5	TRBD1	TGTGCCAGCCGAGCGAGGGGGCGAGAGACCCAGTACTTC	CASRARGRETQYF
NA	TRBV27	TRBJ1-4	NA	TGTGCCAGCAGTTTGTGGACAGATGAAAAACTGTTTTTT	CASSLWTDEKLFF
NA	TRBV6-7	TRBJ1-6	NA	TGTGCCAGCAGTTCCACACCTGACAGGATGTGCGTTTCACCCCTCCACTTT	CASSSTPDRMCVSPLHF
NA	TRBV6-4	TRBJ2-3	NA	TGTGCCAGCAGTGACTACCCCTACACAGATACGCAGTATTTT	CASSDYPYTDTQYF
once	TRBV7-9	TRBJ2-1	TRBD2	TGTGCCAGCAGCTTGGGGACTAGCGGGGGGCAGAATGAGCAGTTCTTC	CASSLGTSGGQNEQFF
NA	TRBV5-1	TRBJ2-4	NA	TGCGCCAGCAGCTTGGGTGAGACTCCCGTATACTTC	CASSLGETPVYF
NA	TRBV28	TRBJ1-3	NA	TGTGCCAGCTTTACAGTTGGAAACACCATATATTTT	CASFTVGNTIYF
once	TRBV3-1/TRBV3-2	TRBJ1-1	NA	TGTGCCAGCAGCCAAGTAGGGGTAACTGAAGCTTTCTTT	CASSQVGVTEAFF
NA	TRBV19	TRBJ1-6	TRBD1	TGTGCCAGTAAGTTCAGGGGGCTTTCACCCCTCCACTTT	CASKFRGLSPLHF
NA	TRBV3-1/TRBV3-2	TRBJ1-4	NA	TGTGCCAGCAGCCTTTCCGGGAGAGAAAAACTGTTTTTT	CASSLSGREKLFF
NA	TRBV19	TRBJ2-1	TRBD1	TGTGCCAGTAGTCCCGGGACAGGAGCCCTGGATGAGCAGTTCTTC	CASSPGTGALDEQFF
NA	TRBV19	TRBJ2-7	TRBD1	TGTGCCACCAGGGACAGGGATGTCGGCGAGCAGTACTTC	CATRDRDVGEQYF
NA	TRBV6-5	TRBJ1-5	NA	TGTGCCAGCAGGGTCGGGGGAAGGGGTAATCAGCCCCAGCATTTT	CASRVGGRGNQPQHF
NA	TRBV18	TRBJ2-5	NA	TGTGCCAGCTCACGAAACAAGGGGCCGGAGACCCAGTACTTC	CASSRNKGPETQYF
NA	TRBV7-3	TRBJ2-5	TRBD2	TGTGCCAGCAGCTCGAGACTAGCGGGGGCTAACCAAGAGACCCAGTACTTC	CASSSRLAGANQETQYF
NA	TRBV5-4	TRBJ1-4	TRBD1	TGTGCCAGCAGTACCTGGGACAGTTCAGGGGAAAAACTGTTTTTT	CASSTWDSSGEKLFF
few	TRBV5-4	TRBJ2-3	NA	TGTGCCAGCAGCTTTGATGGCGGTGGCACAGATACGCAGTATTTT	CASSFDGGGTDTQYF
once	TRBV7-9	TRBJ2-7	TRBD1	TGTGCCAGCAGCTCGAACCGGGACAGGGGAAACGAGCAGTACTTC	CASSSNRDRGNEQYF
NA	TRBV19	TRBJ1-2	NA	TGTGCCAGTACCGCGAGGGTGGATGGCTACACCTTC	CASTARVDGYTF